This T cell receptor (beta chain) was profiled in a study of identical twins. MiXCR, run by TCRdb on the 5' RACE reads, gives a single entry per CDR3 protein. The sample includes 700,000 or so distinct CDR3 sequences, 8% to 9% seen only once; the top ten take around 0.98%. At least ten counts were recorded for this clonotype. The antigen is undetermined. V was pared by 5 bases and J by 1 base, with 6 bases between. The CDR3 contains 12 residues. Germline V gene lookup returns CDR1 SGHRS and CDR2 YFSETQ. Study-wide results and limits: Excess sharing by twins proved weaker in beta out-of-frame sequences.

A further study also used this sample, focusing on yellow fever vaccine responses in identical twins.

Specimen: PBMCs. The receptor comes from a young woman in good health. The chain couples TRBV5-1 to TRBJ1-1, with a tentative D call TRBD1 (6 bases). In DNA, the CDR3 is TGCGCCAGCAGGACAGGGAACACTGAAGCTTTCTTT. Its protein is CASRTGNTEAFF.